This TCR beta chain is drawn from a study of OX40 agonist ivuxolimab in advanced cancers. Study results and limitations: The specificity for antigen of the expanded peripheral T cells was not determined. On average, CD8+ T cells had more expanded clones than CD4+.

Sequenced by immunoSEQ multiplex PCR; TCRdb stores in-frame clones only, minus some. The top ten hold approximately 8.4% of the sample, which has some 86,000 clones, about 89% seen once. Comment on this clone: The antigen is not known.

Germline CDR1 and CDR2: SGHRS and YFSETQ. The CDR3 is 14 residues long. V lost 0 bases and J lost 0, with 6 bases in between. This specimen consisted of CD4+ or CD8+ T cells sorted from blood, obtained in a trial of the OX40 agonist ivuxolimab. The rearrangement joins TRBV5-1 to TRBJ1-1; D gene ambiguous. The sequence derives from an adult with an advanced solid tumor such as melanoma, head and neck, liver or kidney cancer. Here the CDR3 reads CASSLGGLNTEAFF. CDR3 DNA sequence: TGCGCCAGCAGCTTGGGCGGGCTGAACACTGAAGCTTTCTTT.